The entry below describes one T cell receptor beta chain. What it recognizes is unknown. These data belong to a study of Graves' ophthalmopathy and Graves' hyperthyroidism. Certain patients were not enrolled. These were patients with other autoimmune diseases, uncontrolled infections, pregnancy or lactation. CDR3 regions of TCR beta were amplified from RNA transcripts. An initial RT-PCR round employing HTBI primers preceded a second-round multiplex PCR. Via MiXCR, TCRdb re-called the multiplex PCR reads, giving one row per CDR3 protein. The sample carries about 700,000 distinct CDR3 sequences, roughly 41% recorded once. The V gene's germline CDR1 is DFQATT and CDR2 SNEGSKA (reference sequence). CDR3 length: 13 amino acids. Trimming cost V 5 bases and J 3 bases; bases outside gene matches: 5. General study points: A model built from 13 signatures distinguished ophthalmopathy from stable hyperthyroidism with about 86% sensitivity and about 80% specificity.

The chain is built from TRBV20-1 and TRBJ1-2; 8 bases are a match to TRBD1. This sequence originates from an adult man with Graves' ophthalmopathy. What was sequenced was peripheral blood. The CDR3 loop reads CSAPGQADYGYTF. For the CDR3, the DNA is TGCAGTGCTCCGGGACAGGCAGACTATGGCTACACCTTC.